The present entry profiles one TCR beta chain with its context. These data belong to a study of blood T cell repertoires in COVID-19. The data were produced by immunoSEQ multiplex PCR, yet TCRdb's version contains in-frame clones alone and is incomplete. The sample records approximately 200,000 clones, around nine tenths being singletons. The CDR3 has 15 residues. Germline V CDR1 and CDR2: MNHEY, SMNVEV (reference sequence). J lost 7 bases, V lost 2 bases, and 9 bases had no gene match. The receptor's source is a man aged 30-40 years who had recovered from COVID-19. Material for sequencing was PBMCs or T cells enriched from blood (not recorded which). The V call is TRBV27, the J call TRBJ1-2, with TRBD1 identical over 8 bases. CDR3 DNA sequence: TGTGCCAGCAGTTTACGAGGACAGGGTTTGGGTGGCTACACCTTC. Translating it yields CASSLRGQGLGGYTF.